The sequence of this TCR beta chain was determined in a study of OX40 agonist ivuxolimab in advanced cancers. Study context: The dose-escalation group included hepatocellular carcinoma, melanoma, renal cell carcinoma and head and neck cancer. Among those treated, three patients had partial responses, one with hepatocellular carcinoma and two with cutaneous melanoma. Antecedent anti-PD-1, anti-PD-L1 or anti-CTLA-4 therapy was permissible, with about 40% having received some.

As regards this clone: The antigen is undetermined.

V was cut by 2 bases and J by 0 bases, with 8 bases left in between. Per the germline V gene, CDR1 is KGHSH and CDR2 is LQKENI. The CDR3 is made up of 14 amino acids. Measured with immunoSEQ multiplex PCR; TCRdb has only the in-frame clones, and not every one. The data show over 80,000 clones, with about 86% seen just once and more than 5% held by the top ten. Study results and caveats: In CD8+ T cells, expanded clones were on average more numerous than in CD4+.

The sequenced sample was CD4+ or CD8+ T cells sorted from blood, obtained in a trial of the OX40 agonist ivuxolimab. This clonotype was obtained from an adult with an advanced solid tumor such as melanoma, head and neck, liver or kidney cancer. The rearrangement uses TRBV18 and TRBJ2-7, with D perhaps TRBD2 (5 bases). The CDR3 reads CASSPAGASYEQYF. As DNA, the CDR3 is TGTGCCAGCTCACCAGCGGGTGCCTCCTACGAGCAGTACTTC.